Sequencing of this T cell receptor (beta chain) was carried out in a study of OX40 agonist ivuxolimab in advanced cancers. Study overall: Partial responses, seen in three patients, involved one hepatocellular carcinoma and two cutaneous melanomas.

Points on this clone: The antigen remains undetermined.

Points from the study as a whole: More expanded clones were found, on average, in CD8+ than in CD4+ T cells.

The germline V gene has CDR1 SGHTA and CDR2 FQGNSA. The length of the CDR3 is 13 residues. The repertoire was sequenced with immunoSEQ multiplex PCR; TCRdb's copy has only in-frame clones and lacks some. This table has roughly 56,000 clones, roughly 81% appearing once. This chain uses TRBV7-2 with TRBJ2-5; D not resolved. The end of the DNA aligns better with TRBJ2-7, so the J call may be wrong. Here the sequenced sample was CD4+ or CD8+ T cells sorted from blood, taken in a trial of the OX40 agonist ivuxolimab. The TCR comes from an adult with an advanced solid tumor such as melanoma, head and neck, liver or kidney cancer. The CDR3 sequence is CASSFGFRYEQYF. CDR3 DNA: TGTGCCAGCAGCTTCGGATTTCGGTACGAGCAGTACTTC.